This T cell receptor beta chain was retrieved from a study of T cell changes during pregnancy in multiple sclerosis. Measured with immunoSEQ multiplex PCR; TCRdb has only the in-frame clones, and not every one. The sample holds about 64,000 clones, 80% to 95% seen once. The length of the CDR3 is 13 residues. V lost 1 base to trimming and J lost 1 base, with 7 bases between them. Looked up from germline, CDR1 is SQVTM and CDR2 is ANQGSEA. The chain carries TRBV29-1 and TRBJ1-1, with D tentatively TRBD1 (6 bases). The sequence was collected from a female donor with multiple sclerosis, enrolled in a pregnancy study. Sample: peripheral blood, taken in the second trimester of pregnancy. CDR3 coding DNA: TGCAGCGTTGAAGGGACAGAGAACACTGAAGCTTTCTTT. Its translation: CSVEGTENTEAFF. Filled out from reference TRBV29-1 and TRBJ1-1, the complete variable domain reads SAVISQKPSRDICQRGTSLTIQCQVDSQVTMMFWYRQQPGQSLTLIATANQGSEATYESGFVIDKFPISRPNLTFSTLTVSNMSPEDSSIYLCSVEGTENTEAFFGQGTRLTVV.